The entry that follows covers one TCR beta chain sequence. CDR1 and CDR2 (germline): LGHDT, YNNKEL (reference sequence). The CDR3 sequence is 13 residues long. V lost 5 bases and J 4 bases, leaving 12 bases between the germline ends. This record comes from a study of blood T cell repertoires in COVID-19. Study context: Both acute and convalescent COVID-19 samples were obtained from the United States, Italy and Spain. From T cells, B-cell-depleted T cells, or PBMCs came the material, which was cDNA or gDNA.

Repertoires were generated with immunoSEQ multiplex PCR, while TCRdb's copy carries only in-frame clones and drops some. The data hold 100,000 to 150,000 clones, with 88% observed a single time. The chain is built from TRBV3-1 (or the pseudogene TRBV3-2) and TRBJ2-7; D unresolved. Sequencing input: peripheral blood. The clonotype comes from a man in his 70s with active COVID-19. The CDR3 sequence is CASSGADSYEQYF. The DNA for the CDR3 is TGTGCCAGCAGCGGAGCCGACTCGTACGAGCAGTACTTC.